The source of this T cell receptor beta chain is a study of regulatory and conventional T cells in RAG deficiency. The study's findings and limits: Treg unique TCR beta sequences were approximately 96-fold fewer in Omenn syndrome and CID/AS patients than controls. Omenn patients showed >85% Treg-Tconv overlap and shorter CDR3 lengths.

A word on this clone: Antigen: not known.

The germline gives CDR1 MNHEY, CDR2 SMNVEV (reference sequence). V trimming: 7 bases; J trimming: 10 bases; junction bases outside the gene matches: 19. The CDR3 totals 16 residues. Clones were read by immunoSEQ multiplex PCR, and TCRdb kept only the in-frame ones, dropping some. The sample carries just over 30,000 clones, 95% to 96% recorded once. Genomic DNA came from blood conventional CD4+ T cells gated CD25-low CD127-high. These records were also assigned to another study, of regulatory T cells. That study adds: Amplification used 52 TRBV primers and 13 TRBJ primers. Skewed V and J usage and few unique V-J pairs marked patient repertoires, most in Tregs.

The TCR was taken from a human donor in good health. Sequencing used CD25- CD4+ T cells sorted from blood. The V and J genes are TRBV27 and TRBJ2-1; 7 bases match TRBD1. The CDR3 loop reads CASIPTTGQYPREQFF. The CDR3, as DNA: TGTGCCAGCATTCCGACTACGGGACAGTATCCCAGGGAGCAGTTCTTC.